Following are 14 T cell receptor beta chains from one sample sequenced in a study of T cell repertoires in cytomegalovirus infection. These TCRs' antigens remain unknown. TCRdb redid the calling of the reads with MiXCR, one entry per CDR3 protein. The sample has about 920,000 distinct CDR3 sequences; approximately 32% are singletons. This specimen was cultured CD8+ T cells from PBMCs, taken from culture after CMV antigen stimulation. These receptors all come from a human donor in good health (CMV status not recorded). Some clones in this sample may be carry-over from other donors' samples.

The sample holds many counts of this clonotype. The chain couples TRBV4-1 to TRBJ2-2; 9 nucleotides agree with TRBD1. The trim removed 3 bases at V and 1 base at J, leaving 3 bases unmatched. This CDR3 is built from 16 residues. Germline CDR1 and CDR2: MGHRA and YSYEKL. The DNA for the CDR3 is TGCGCCAGCAGCCAGGAGGGACAGGGGAACACCGGGGAGCTGTTTTTT. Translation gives CASSQEGQGNTGELFF.

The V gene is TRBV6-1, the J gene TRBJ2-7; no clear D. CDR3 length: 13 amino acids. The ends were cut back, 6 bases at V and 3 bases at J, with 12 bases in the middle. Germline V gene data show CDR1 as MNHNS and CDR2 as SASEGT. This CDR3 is CASSPGYNYEQYF. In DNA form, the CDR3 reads TGTGCCAGCAGCCCCGGATACAACTACGAGCAGTACTTC.

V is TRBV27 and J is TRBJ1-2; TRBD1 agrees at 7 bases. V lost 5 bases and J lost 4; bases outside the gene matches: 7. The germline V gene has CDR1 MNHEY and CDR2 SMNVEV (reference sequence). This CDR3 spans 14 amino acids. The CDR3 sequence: CASSPRQGRYGYTF. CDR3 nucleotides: TGTGCCAGCAGTCCACGACAGGGACGCTATGGCTACACCTTC.

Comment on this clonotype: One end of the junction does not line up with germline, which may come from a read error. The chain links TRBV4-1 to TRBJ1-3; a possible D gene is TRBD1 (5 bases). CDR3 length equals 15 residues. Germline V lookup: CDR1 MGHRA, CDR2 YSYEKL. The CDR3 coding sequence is TGTGCCAGCAGCCAAGAAGGGGACTCTGGAAACACCATATATTTT. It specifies CASSQEGDSGNTIYF.

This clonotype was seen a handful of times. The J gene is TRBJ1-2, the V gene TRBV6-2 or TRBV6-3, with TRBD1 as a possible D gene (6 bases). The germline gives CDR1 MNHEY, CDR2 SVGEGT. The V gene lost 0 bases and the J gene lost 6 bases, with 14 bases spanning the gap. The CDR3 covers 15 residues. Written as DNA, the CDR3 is TGTGCCAGCAGTTACTCTATCGGACAGTTGGATGGCTACACCTTC. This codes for CASSYSIGQLDGYTF.

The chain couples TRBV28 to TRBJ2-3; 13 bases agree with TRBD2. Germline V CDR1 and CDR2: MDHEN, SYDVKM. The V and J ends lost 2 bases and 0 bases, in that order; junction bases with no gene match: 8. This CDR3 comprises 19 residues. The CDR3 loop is CASSLIGTSGVISTDTQYF. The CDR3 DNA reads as TGTGCCAGCAGTTTAATTGGGACTAGCGGGGTCATTAGCACAGATACGCAGTATTTT.

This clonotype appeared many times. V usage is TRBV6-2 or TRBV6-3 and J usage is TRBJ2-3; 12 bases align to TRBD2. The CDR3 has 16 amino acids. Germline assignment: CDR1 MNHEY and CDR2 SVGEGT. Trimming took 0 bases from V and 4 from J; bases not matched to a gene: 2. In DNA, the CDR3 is TGTGCCAGCAGTTACTCGCTAGCGGGGGGGCCAGATACGCAGTATTTT. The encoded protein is CASSYSLAGGPDTQYF.

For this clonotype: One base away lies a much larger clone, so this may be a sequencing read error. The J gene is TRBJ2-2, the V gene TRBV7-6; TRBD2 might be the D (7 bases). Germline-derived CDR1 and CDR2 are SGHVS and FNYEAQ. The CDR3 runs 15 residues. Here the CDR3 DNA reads TGTGTCAGCAGCGGCCCGGGGGGCATGGCCGGGGAGCTGTTTTTT. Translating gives CVSSGPGGMAGELFF.

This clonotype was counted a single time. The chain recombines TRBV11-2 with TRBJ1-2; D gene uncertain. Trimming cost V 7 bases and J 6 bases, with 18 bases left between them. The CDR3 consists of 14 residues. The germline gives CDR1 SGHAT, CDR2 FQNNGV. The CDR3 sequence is CASMGGLDLHGYTF. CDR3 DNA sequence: TGTGCCAGCATGGGAGGACTGGACTTGCATGGCTACACCTTC.

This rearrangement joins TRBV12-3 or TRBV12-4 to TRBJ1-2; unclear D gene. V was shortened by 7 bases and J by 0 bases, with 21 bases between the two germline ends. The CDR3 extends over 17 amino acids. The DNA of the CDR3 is TGTGCCAGCATCGACGGACGGCAGGACGTTCCTAACTATGGCTACACCTTC. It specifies CASIDGRQDVPNYGYTF.

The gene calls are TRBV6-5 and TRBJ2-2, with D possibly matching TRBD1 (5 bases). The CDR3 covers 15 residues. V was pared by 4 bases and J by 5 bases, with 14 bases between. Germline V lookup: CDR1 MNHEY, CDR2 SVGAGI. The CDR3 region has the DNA TGTGCCAGCAGTTCATCCAGGGATATAACCGGGGAGCTGTTTTTT. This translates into CASSSSRDITGELFF.

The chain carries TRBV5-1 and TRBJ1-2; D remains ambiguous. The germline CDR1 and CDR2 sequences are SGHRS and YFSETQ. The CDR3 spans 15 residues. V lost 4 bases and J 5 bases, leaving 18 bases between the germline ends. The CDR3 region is CASSGTGPNPYGYTF. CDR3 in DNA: TGCGCCAGCAGCGGTACCGGGCCGAATCCGTATGGCTACACCTTC.

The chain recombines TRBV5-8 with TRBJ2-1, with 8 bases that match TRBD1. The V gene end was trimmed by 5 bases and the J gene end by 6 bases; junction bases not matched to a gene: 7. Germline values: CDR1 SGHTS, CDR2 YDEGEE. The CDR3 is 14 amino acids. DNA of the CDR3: TGTGCCAGCAGGTGGTCGGGACAGGCCAATGAGCAGTTCTTC. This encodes CASRWSGQANEQFF.

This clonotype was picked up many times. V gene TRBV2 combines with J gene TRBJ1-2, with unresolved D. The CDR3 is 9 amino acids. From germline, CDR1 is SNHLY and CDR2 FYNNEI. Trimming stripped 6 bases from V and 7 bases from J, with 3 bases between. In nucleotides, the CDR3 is TGTGCCAGCAGCGGTGGCTACACCTTC. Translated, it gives CASSGGYTF.